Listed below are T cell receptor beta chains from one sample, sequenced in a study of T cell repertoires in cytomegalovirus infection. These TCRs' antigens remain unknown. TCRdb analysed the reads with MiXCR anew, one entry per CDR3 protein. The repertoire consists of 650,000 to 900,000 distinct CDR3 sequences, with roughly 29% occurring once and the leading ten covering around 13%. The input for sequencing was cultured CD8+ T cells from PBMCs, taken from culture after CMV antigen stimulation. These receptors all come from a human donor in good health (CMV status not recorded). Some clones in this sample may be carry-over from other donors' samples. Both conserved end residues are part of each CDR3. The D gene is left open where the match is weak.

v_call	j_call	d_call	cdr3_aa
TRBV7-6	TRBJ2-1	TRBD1	CASSHGDSSYNEQFF
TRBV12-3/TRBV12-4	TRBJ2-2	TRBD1	CASGQGANRNTGELFF
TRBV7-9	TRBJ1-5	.	CASSAQAQPQHF
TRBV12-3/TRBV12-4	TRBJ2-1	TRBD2	CASSLRGTSKYNEQFF
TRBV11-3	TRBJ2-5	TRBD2	CASSHRGGRGDVRETQYF
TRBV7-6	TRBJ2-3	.	CASSFAGPTDTQYF
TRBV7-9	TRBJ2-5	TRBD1	CASSRHRGRETQYF
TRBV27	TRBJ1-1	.	CASSSNNRALNTEAFF
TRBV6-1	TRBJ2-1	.	CASSRAGNSYNEQFF
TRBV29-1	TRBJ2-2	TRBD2	CSVWEGISGELFF
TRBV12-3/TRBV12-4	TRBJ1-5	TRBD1	CASRNGGQGDWQPQHF
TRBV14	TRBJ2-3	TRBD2	CASSPSAWRGGTDTQYF
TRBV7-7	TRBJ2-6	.	CASSYFPVSGANVLTF
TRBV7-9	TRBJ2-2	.	CASSLSGEEELFF
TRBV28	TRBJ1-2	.	CASSFGVVYTF
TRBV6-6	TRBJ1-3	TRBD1	CASSLMGTVSGNTIYF
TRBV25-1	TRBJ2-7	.	CASSEQSYEQYF
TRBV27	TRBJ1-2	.	CASSLSGMSYGYTF
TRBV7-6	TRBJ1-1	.	CASSLAQNRRTEAFF
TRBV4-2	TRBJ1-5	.	CASSQEGDSNQPQHF
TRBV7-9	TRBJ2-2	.	CASSRPGTLNTGELFF
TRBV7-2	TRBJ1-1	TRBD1	CASSSVPTGDTEAFF
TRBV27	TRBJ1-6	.	CASMPGVGDSPLHF
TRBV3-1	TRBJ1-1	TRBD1	CASSQSTGRRTEAFF
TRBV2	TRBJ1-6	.	CASTPVGSSYNSPLHF
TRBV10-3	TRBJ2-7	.	CAISESARDYEQYF
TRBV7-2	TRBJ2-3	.	CASSLVASGTDTQYF
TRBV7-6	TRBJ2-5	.	CASSLVFSQETQYF
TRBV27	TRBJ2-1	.	CASSLAWRRPPNEQFF
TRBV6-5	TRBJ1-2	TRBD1	CASFTGGSGYTF
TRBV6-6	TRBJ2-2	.	CASNMGQGGGELFF
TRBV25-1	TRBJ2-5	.	CASSAGPFQYF
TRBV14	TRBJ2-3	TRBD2	CASSQDHIAGGFLRSNTDTQYF
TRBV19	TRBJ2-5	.	CASSNTPQPGETQYF
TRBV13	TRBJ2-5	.	CASSLGSEGLRETQYF
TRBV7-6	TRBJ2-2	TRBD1	CASSLDRAVTNTGELFF
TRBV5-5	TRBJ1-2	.	CASSLRGLTNYGYTF
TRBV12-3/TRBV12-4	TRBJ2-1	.	CASTSGSYNEQFF
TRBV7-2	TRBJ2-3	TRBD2	CASSFPRLAGGHNTDTQYF
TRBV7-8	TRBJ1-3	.	CASSYGRGLGNTIYF
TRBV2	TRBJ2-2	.	CARSVTGELFF
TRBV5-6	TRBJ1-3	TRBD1	CASSLEGTAIFGNTIYF
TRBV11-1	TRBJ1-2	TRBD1	CASSPPGQTYGYTF
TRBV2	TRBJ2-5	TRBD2	CASSRLAGPNETQYF
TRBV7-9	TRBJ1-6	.	CASSLSGDLSPLHF
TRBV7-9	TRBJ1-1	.	CASSLAGQTTEAFF
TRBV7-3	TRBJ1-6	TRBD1	CASSSSGQGLSPLHF
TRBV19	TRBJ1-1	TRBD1	CASSTVTGGNTEAFF
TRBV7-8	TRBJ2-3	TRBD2	CASSLSGLAGLHTQYF
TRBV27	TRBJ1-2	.	CASSLYPASGGYTF
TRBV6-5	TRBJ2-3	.	CASSPNTRASTDTQYF
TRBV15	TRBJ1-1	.	CATSRELGMNTEAFF
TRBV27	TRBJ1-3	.	CASSPGSKNTIYF
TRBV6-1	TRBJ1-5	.	CASSVRVISNQPQHF
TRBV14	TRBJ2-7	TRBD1	CASSQDRSPGQFLWVYVYEQYF
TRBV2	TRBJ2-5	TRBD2	CASRGAGGLETQYF
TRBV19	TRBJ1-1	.	CASSIDSPEAFF
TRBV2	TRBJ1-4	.	CASSDARGSREKLFF
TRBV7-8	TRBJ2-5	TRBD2	CASSLGGLAGVQETQYF
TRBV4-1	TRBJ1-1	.	CASSQAGVITEAFF